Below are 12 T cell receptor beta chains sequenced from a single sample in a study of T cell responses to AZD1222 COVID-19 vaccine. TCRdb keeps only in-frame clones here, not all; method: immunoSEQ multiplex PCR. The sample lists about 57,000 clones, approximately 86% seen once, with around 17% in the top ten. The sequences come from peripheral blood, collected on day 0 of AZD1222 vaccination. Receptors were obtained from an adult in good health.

The CDR3 spells CASNIQGVNEKLFF. CDR3 in DNA: TGTGCCAGCAACATACAGGGGGTTAATGAAAAACTGTTTTTT. The chain has TRBV27 and TRBJ1-4; 8 bases line up with TRBD1. Germline CDR1 MNHEY, CDR2 SMNVEV (reference sequence). Trimming cost V 7 bases and J 4 bases; bases outside gene matches: 5. The CDR3 spans 14 residues.

The DNA for the CDR3 is TGTGCCAGCTCACCTGGGACAGGCGACGAGCAGTACTTC. Residues: CASSPGTGDEQYF. The V call is TRBV18, the J call TRBJ2-7; the match to TRBD1 covers 8 bases. The ends lost 3 bases at V and 5 bases at J; junction bases unmatched: 3. The CDR3 has 13 residues. The germline gives CDR1 KGHSH, CDR2 LQKENI.

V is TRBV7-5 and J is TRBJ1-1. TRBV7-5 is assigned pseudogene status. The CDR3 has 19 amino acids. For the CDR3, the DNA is TGTGCCAGAAGCTTAGCGATCCAGCCTGTAGTTCGGGAGGGGACTGAAGCTTTCTTT. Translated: CARSLAIQPVVREGTEAFF.

CDR3 coding DNA: TGTGCCAGCAGCTCGGGGGTGACGAGGGATGGGTACAATGAGCAGTTCTTC. This encodes CASSSGVTRDGYNEQFF. The rearrangement links TRBV5-4 to TRBJ2-1, with D maybe TRBD2 (6 bases). The germline gives CDR1 SGHNT, CDR2 YYREEE (reference sequence). The length of the CDR3 is 17 residues. Trimming took 3 bases from V and 4 from J, leaving 20 bases between them.

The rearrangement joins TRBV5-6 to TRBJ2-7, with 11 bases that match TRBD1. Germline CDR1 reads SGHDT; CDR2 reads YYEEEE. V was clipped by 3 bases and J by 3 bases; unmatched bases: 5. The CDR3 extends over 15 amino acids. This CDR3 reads CASSSGTGGVYEQYF. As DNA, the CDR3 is TGTGCCAGCAGCTCCGGGACAGGGGGAGTCTACGAGCAGTACTTC.

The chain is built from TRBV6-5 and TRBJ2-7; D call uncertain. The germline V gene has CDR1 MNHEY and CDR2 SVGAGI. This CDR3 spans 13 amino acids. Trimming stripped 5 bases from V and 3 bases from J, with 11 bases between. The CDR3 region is CASSQRPLYEQYF. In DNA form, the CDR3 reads TGTGCCAGCAGTCAACGTCCCCTCTACGAGCAGTACTTC.

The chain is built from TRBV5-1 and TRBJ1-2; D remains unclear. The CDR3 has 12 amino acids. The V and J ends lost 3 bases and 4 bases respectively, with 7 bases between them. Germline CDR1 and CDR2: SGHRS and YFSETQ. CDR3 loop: CASSSQSYGYTF. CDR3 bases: TGCGCCAGCAGCTCTCAATCCTATGGCTACACCTTC.

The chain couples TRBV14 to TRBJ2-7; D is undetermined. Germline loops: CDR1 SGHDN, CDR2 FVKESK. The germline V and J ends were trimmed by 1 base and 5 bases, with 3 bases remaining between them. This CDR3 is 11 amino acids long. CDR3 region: CASSQAHEQYF. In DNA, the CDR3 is TGTGCCAGCAGCCAAGCTCACGAGCAGTACTTC. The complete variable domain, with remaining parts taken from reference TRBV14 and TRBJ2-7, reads EAGVTQFPSHSVIEKGQTVTLRCDPISGHDNLYWYRRVMGKEIKFLLHFVKESKQDESGMPNNRFLAERTGGTYSTLKVQPAELEDSGVYFCASSQAHEQYFGPGTRLTVT.

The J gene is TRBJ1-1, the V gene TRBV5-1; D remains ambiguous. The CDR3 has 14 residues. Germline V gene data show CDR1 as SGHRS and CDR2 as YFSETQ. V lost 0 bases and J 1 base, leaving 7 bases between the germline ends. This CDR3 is CASSLGTTNTEAFF. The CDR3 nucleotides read TGCGCCAGCAGCTTGGGGACGACGAACACTGAAGCTTTCTTT.

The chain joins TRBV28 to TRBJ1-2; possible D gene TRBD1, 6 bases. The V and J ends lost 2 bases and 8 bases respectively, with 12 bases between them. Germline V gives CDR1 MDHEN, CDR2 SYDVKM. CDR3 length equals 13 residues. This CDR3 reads CASSLNRVGGYTF. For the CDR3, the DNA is TGTGCCAGCAGTTTAAACAGGGTAGGGGGCTACACCTTC.

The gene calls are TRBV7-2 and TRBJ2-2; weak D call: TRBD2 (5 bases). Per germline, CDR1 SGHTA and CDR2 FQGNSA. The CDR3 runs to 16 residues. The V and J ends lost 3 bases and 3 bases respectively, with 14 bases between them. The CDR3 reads CASSFPDGIHTGELFF. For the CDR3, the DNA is TGTGCCAGCAGCTTTCCGGACGGGATCCACACCGGGGAGCTGTTTTTT.

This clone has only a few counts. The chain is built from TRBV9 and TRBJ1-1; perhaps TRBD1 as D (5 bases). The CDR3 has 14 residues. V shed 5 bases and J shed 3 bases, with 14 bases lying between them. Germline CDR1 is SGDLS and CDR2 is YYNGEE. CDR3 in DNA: TGTGCCAGCAGTGCCCCTGGGACGGACACTGAAGCTTTCTTT. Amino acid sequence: CASSAPGTDTEAFF.